This paragraph covers one TCR beta chain sequence. TCRdb recomputed calls from the 5' RACE reads with MiXCR, one row per CDR3 protein. The sample lists some 300,000 distinct CDR3 sequences, 3.6% occurring once. These data are taken from a study of T cells after yellow fever vaccination. The CDR3 extends over 13 amino acids. J was trimmed by 0 bases and V by 7 bases; bases with no gene match: 2. Germline V gene lookup returns CDR1 ENHRY and CDR2 SYGVKD. V gene TRBV10-3 combines with J gene TRBJ1-1, with 7 bases identical to TRBD1. This sequence was found in a man aged 18 to 29 who received the YFV17D yellow fever vaccine. The sequencing used PBMCs, collected on the day of the yellow fever booster vaccination. The CDR3: CAIMGQMNTEAFF. As DNA, the CDR3 is TGTGCCATCATGGGACAGATGAACACTGAAGCTTTCTTT.